This T cell receptor (beta chain) was found in a study of vaccination and CD4 T cells after COVID-19. Study background: Vaccination of participants consisted of two doses of either BNT162b2 or mRNA-1273 vaccine. The study drew post-COVID samples a median approximately 100 days after diagnosis (range 35 to 161).

The Oncomine TCR Beta short-read assay generated sequence data from the DNA of cultured CD4+ T cells. TCRdb fed the PCR reads into MiXCR, producing one record per CDR3 protein. The top ten hold approximately 8% of the sample, which has approximately 19,000 distinct CDR3 sequences, 45% to 60% seen once. Regarding treatment: roughly ten-day PBMC culture with coronavirus spike peptide pools or control peptides (ViraFEST assay). Each well received about 2.1 million PBMCs, cultured with about 9.4 IU/ml IL-2 and 10 ug/ml peptide pools. A word on this clonotype: The antigen is not known.

Germline V CDR1 and CDR2: MNHEY, SVGEGT. With 2 bases clipped from V and 5 bases from J, the junction kept 7 bases outside the gene matches. This CDR3 is built from 15 residues. This rearrangement joins TRBV6-2 or TRBV6-3 to TRBJ2-7; 9 nucleotides line up with TRBD1. The sequence was collected from a human donor who had recovered from COVID-19. Sequencing input: CD4+ T cells from blood, cultured in vitro. The CDR3 loop reads CASSYPQGAKDEQYF. The CDR3 DNA sequence: TGTGCCAGCAGTTACCCACAGGGGGCGAAGGACGAGCAGTACTTC.